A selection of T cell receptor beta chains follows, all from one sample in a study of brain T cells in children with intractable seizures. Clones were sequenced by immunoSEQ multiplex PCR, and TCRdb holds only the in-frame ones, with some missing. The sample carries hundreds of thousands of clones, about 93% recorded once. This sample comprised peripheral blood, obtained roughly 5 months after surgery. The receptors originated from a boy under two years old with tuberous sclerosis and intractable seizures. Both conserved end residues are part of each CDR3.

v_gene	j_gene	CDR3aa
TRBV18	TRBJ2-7	CASSPMQSSYEQYF
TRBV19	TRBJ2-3	CASSIAGRRPDTQYF
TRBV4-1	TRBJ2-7	CASSQVAGGREQYF
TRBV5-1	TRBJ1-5	CASSLNGRGNQPQHF
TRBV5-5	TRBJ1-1	CASSLVPGWTEAFF
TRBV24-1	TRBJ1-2	CATSDEVGGRGYTF
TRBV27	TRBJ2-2	CASSPGTGLSGELFF
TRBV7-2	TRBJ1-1	CASSLWKTEAFF
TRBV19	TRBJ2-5	CASTPGTGQETQYF
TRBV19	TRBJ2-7	CASSMGIGRVPYEQYF
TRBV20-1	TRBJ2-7	CSASRSGTYEQYF
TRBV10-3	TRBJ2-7	CAISEKGRDYEQYF
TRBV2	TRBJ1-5	CASSLGSRQPQHF
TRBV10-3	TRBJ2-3	CAISEVVERATDTQYF
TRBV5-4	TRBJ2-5	CASSPGLNQETQYF
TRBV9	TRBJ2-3	CASSASTFGSTDTQYF
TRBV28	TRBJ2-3	CASSFGLAGGVQSDTQYF
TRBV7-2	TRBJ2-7	CASSVRLANEQYF
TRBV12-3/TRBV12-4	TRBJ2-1	CASSVGTLNEQFF
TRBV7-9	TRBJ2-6	CASSFRQGRSGANVLTF
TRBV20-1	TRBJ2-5	CSALWETQYF
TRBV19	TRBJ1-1	CASSLETGSRGQEAFF
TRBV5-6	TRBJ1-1	CASSFRQGNTEAFF
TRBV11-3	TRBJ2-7	CASSSRGADEQYF
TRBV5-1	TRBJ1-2	CASSLGFGGAYGYTF
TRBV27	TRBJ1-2	CASSSPQSGGYGYTF
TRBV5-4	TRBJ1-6	CASSIDNSPLHF
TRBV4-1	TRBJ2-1	CASSQSPIAGGRVPPYNEQFF
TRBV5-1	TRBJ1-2	CASSPPLLGYGYTF
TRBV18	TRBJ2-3	CASSPVYPRSKTDTQYF
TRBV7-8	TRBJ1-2	CASSLVDRNYGYTF
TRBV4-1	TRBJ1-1	CASSQTPTKYMNTEAFF
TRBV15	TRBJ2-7	CATSSDPGSEQYF
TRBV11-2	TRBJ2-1	CASSLDRTSYNEQFF
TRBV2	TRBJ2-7	CASSEGTGSTYEQYF
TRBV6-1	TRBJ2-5	CASSERGRGETQYF
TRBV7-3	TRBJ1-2	CASSLSPSNYGYTF
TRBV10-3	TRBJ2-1	CAIVAALAYNEQFF
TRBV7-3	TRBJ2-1	CASSSLSVDEQFF
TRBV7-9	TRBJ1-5	CASSPALGISFTDGQPQHF
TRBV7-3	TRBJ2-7	CASSLTRDAAYEQYF
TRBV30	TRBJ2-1	CAWSNVDRQFF
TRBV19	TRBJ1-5	CASSPFRGQGFNQPQHF
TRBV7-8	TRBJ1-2	CASSPDRGVVYTF
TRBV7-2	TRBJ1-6	CASSHGTGGNSPLHF
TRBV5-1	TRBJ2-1	CASSLEALISYNEQFF
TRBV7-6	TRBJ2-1	CASSLAGTHNEQFF
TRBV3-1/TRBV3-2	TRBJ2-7	CASSPDWGIKSYEQYF
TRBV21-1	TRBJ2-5	CASSKDPETSGLQETQYF
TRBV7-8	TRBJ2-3	CASSFWEGARTDTQYF
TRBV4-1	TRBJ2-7	CASSQVGLHYEQYF
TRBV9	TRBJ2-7	CASSSRLAGEYEQYF
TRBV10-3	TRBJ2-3	CAIEARAGGLGTDTQYF
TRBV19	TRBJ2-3	CASSEVSGGPSGTQYF